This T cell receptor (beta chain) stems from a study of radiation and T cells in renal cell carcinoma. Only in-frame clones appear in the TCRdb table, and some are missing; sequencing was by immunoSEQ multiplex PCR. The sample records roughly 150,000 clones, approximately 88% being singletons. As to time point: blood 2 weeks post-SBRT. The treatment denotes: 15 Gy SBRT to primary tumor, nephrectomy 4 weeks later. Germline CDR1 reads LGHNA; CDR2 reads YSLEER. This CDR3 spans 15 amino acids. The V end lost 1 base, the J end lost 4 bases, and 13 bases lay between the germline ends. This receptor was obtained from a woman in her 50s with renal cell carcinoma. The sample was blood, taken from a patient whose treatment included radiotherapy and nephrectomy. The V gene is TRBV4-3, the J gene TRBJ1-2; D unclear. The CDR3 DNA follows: TGCGCCAGCAGCCAAGCCCCGGGGTCCGGCTATGGCTACACCTTC. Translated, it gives CASSQAPGSGYGYTF.